Below are 27 T cell receptor beta chains sequenced from a single sample in a study of T cells in Graves' hyperthyroidism and ophthalmopathy (dated by TCRdb to between 2018 and 2021). The method was multiplex PCR. Sequencing relied on an Illumina HiSeq 2000. The TCR beta CDR3 regions were amplified from RNA transcripts. A first-round RT-PCR of the TCR CDR3 used the HTBI primer set with the Qiagen OneStep RT-PCR kit. TCRdb trimmed public reads at Q25 via fastp, called clones via MiXCR and kept in-frame beta chains. Duplicate CDR3 protein sequences are folded into a single record with the most common DNA and genes. The sample table records around 300,000 distinct CDR3 sequences; about an eighth of these occur just once. In total, the top ten clones hold roughly 8% of the sample. Material for sequencing was blood. The receptors derive from a woman in her twenties or thirties with Graves' hyperthyroidism that later progressed to Graves' ophthalmopathy.

The sample holds many counts of this clonotype. This sequence joins TRBV20-1 and TRBJ2-5; no clear D gene. The CDR3 is 14 amino acids. CDR1 is DFQATT and CDR2 is SNEGSKA in the germline V gene (reference sequence). Trimming cost V 5 bases and J 4 bases, with 17 bases left between them. The CDR3: CSAPDLGLSETQYF. CDR3 bases: TGCAGTGCTCCGGACCTCGGGCTCTCAGAGACCCAGTACTTC.

This clonotype has ten or more counts. The V and J genes are TRBV24-1 and TRBJ2-5; the D call may be TRBD1 or TRBD2 (5 bases each). CDR1 and CDR2 (germline): KGHDR, SFDVKD. V was pared by 4 bases and J by 2 bases, with 19 bases between. The length of the CDR3 is 17 residues. The CDR3 loop is CATSDSGAGQRQETQYF. The CDR3 nucleotides read TGTGCCACCAGTGACTCCGGGGCAGGGCAACGGCAAGAGACCCAGTACTTC.

This chain joins TRBV19 and TRBJ1-1; the D is unclear. This CDR3 comprises 18 residues. The V gene lost 3 bases and the J gene lost 5 bases, with 25 bases spanning the gap. Germline V gene sequence: CDR1 LNHDA, CDR2 SQIVND (reference sequence). Here the CDR3 DNA reads TGTGCCAGTAGTATTTTCCCTTCAAATAGGGTGAGGAAAACTGAAGCTTTCTTT. This codes for CASSIFPSNRVRKTEAFF.

This clonotype was found many times. The chain combines TRBV28 with TRBJ1-4; D may be TRBD1 (6 bases). The CDR3 length is 16 residues. Germline loops: CDR1 MDHEN, CDR2 SYDVKM. Trimming stripped 6 bases from V and 7 bases from J, with 21 bases between. CDR3 DNA: TGTGCCAGCAGCCACTTTACCGGGGTAGGGGGTGAAAAACTGTTTTTT. This gives the protein CASSHFTGVGGEKLFF.

This clonotype has at least ten counts. This rearrangement joins TRBV20-1 to TRBJ2-7, with TRBD2 as a possible D gene (5 bases). Germline values: CDR1 DFQATT, CDR2 SNEGSKA (reference sequence). V was trimmed by 4 bases and J by 5 bases, leaving 21 bases between them. The CDR3 spans 15 residues. CDR3 protein: CSATSRRPESDEQYF. The CDR3 bases are TGCAGTGCTACCAGTCGGAGGCCCGAGAGCGACGAGCAGTACTTC.

V is TRBV19 and J is TRBJ2-1; no definite D call. Germline CDR1 LNHDA, CDR2 SQIVND (reference sequence). Trimming pared 10 bases from V and 4 bases from J, leaving 20 bases between. There are 15 residues in the CDR3. The CDR3 protein is CATQIRWDPYNEQFF. As DNA, the CDR3 is TGTGCCACCCAAATCAGGTGGGATCCTTACAATGAGCAGTTCTTC.

This clonotype has ten or more counts. The chain employs TRBV11-2 and TRBJ2-1; D not resolved. From germline, CDR1 is SGHAT and CDR2 FQNNGV. V lost 5 bases to trimming and J lost 7 bases, with 18 bases between them. CDR3 length: 15 amino acids. DNA of the CDR3: TGTGCCAGCAGCCCAAACTTGGGCCCGAGGAATGAGCAGTTCTTC. Translated, it gives CASSPNLGPRNEQFF.

The chain carries TRBV19 and TRBJ2-1; D unresolved. There are 13 residues in the CDR3. Germline CDR1 LNHDA, CDR2 SQIVND (reference sequence). V was pared by 1 base and J by 7 bases, with 8 bases between. This CDR3 reads CASSIGLFNEQFF. The CDR3 DNA sequence: TGTGCCAGTAGTATAGGTCTATTTAATGAGCAGTTCTTC.

This clonotype has a count of ten or more. The chain has TRBV5-1 and TRBJ2-3; D is perhaps TRBD1 or TRBD2 (5 bases each). The CDR3 is made up of 14 amino acids. Germline V gene data show CDR1 as SGHRS and CDR2 as YFSETQ. The V gene lost 5 bases and the J gene lost 2 bases, with 12 bases spanning the gap. Here the CDR3 reads CASRRDAATDTQYF. The DNA of the CDR3 is TGCGCCAGCAGAAGGGACGCCGCCACAGATACGCAGTATTTT.

There are many counts of this clonotype. The V gene is TRBV7-9, the J gene TRBJ2-1; the match to TRBD2 covers 10 bases. The trim removed 5 bases at V and 6 bases at J, leaving 10 bases unmatched. The CDR3 length is 16 residues. Germline CDR1 and CDR2: SEHNR and FQNEAQ (reference sequence). In DNA form, the CDR3 reads TGTGCCAGCAGCCGCCCCATAGCGGGAGGAGGCAATGAGCAGTTCTTC. Translating gives CASSRPIAGGGNEQFF.

This clonotype was observed at least ten times. V is TRBV27 and J is TRBJ2-7; 7 bases map to TRBD1. This CDR3 has 13 amino acids. Germline V gene data show CDR1 as MNHEY and CDR2 as SMNVEV (reference sequence). V lost 6 bases to trimming and J lost 4 bases; unmatched junction nucleotides: 6. The DNA of the CDR3 is TGTGCCAGCAGATTGACAGGGCGGTACGAGCAGTACTTC. Protein sequence: CASRLTGRYEQYF.

This chain connects TRBV7-2 to TRBJ2-5; D is uncertain. This CDR3 region has 14 residues. The V gene's germline CDR1 is SGHTA and CDR2 FQGNSA. V was cut by 6 bases and J by 3 bases, with 14 bases left in between. For the CDR3, the DNA is TGTGCCAGCAGACCCGGCCCCTATGAAGAGACCCAGTACTTC. Translating it yields CASRPGPYEETQYF.

This clonotype has a handful of counts. The rearrangement uses TRBV5-1 and TRBJ2-5, with D possibly called TRBD1 or TRBD2 (5 bases each). Germline CDR1 SGHRS, CDR2 YFSETQ. Trimming removed 3 bases from V and 5 bases from J, with 17 bases in between. The CDR3 runs 15 residues. As DNA, the CDR3 is TGCGCCAGCAGCTCCACCCCAGGGCGAGGGGAGACCCAGTACTTC. It codes for CASSSTPGRGETQYF.

This clonotype has only a few counts. The chain joins TRBV15 to TRBJ2-7, with D possibly TRBD1 on 7 matching bases. This CDR3 has 14 residues. Germline V CDR1 and CDR2: LNHNV, YYDKDF (reference sequence). V was cut by 3 bases and J by 5 bases, with 14 bases left in between. The CDR3 region is CATSREGASDEQYF. In nucleotides, the CDR3 is TGTGCCACCAGCAGGGAGGGGGCGAGCGACGAGCAGTACTTC.

This clonotype was seen only a few times. The rearrangement uses TRBV5-5 and TRBJ2-1; 14 bases are shared with TRBD2. Trimming removed 3 bases from V and 7 bases from J; junction bases left unmatched: 9. Germline CDR1 reads SGHKS; CDR2 reads YYEKEE (reference sequence). The CDR3 has 17 residues. CDR3: CASSSNPGLAGVNEQFF. CDR3 coding DNA: TGTGCCAGCAGCTCAAACCCGGGACTAGCGGGAGTAAATGAGCAGTTCTTC.

Note on this clonotype: A much larger clone differs by one base, so this may be a read error. The gene calls are TRBV20-1 and TRBJ1-4; possible D gene TRBD1, 5 bases. Germline V gene sequence: CDR1 DFQATT, CDR2 SNEGSKA (reference sequence). This CDR3 has 14 residues. V was shortened by 0 bases and J by 5 bases, with 10 bases between the two germline ends. For the CDR3, the DNA is TGCAGTGCTAGAGAGATGGGGGGAAATGAAAAACTGTTTTTT. The encoded protein is CSAREMGGNEKLFF.

Ten or more counts support this clonotype. This chain connects TRBV11-2 to TRBJ1-1, with D unclear. The CDR3 consists of 15 residues. V gave up 6 bases and J gave up 3 bases, with 17 bases separating them. Germline V gene lookup returns CDR1 SGHAT and CDR2 FQNNGV. This CDR3 reads CASREIRGFDTEAFF. The DNA for the CDR3 is TGTGCCAGCAGGGAGATCCGAGGGTTCGACACTGAAGCTTTCTTT.

This clonotype was seen more than once but under ten times. J is TRBJ2-7 and V is TRBV28; unclear D gene. CDR1 is MDHEN, CDR2 SYDVKM, per germline. The CDR3 is 11 amino acids. V lost 7 bases and J lost 2, with 6 bases in between. This chain's CDR3 is CASTAAYEQYF. DNA of the CDR3: TGTGCCAGCACGGCAGCCTACGAGCAGTACTTC.

V usage is TRBV9 and J usage is TRBJ2-7; 7 nucleotides line up with TRBD2. Trimming cost V 4 bases and J 2 bases; bases outside gene matches: 12. The CDR3 has 16 amino acids. The germline V gene has CDR1 SGDLS and CDR2 YYNGEE. Here the CDR3 DNA reads TGTGCCAGCAGCCCCTCGGGACGGGAGGCTCCCTACGAGCAGTACTTC. Protein sequence: CASSPSGREAPYEQYF.

This clonotype was counted ten times or more. The V gene is TRBV7-2, the J gene TRBJ1-2; the D gene is possibly TRBD1 (5 bases). CDR1 SGHTA and CDR2 FQGNSA come from the germline V gene. This CDR3 spans 13 amino acids. Trimming took off 3 bases at V and 5 bases at J, with 10 bases between the two ends. CDR3 region: CASSFGTEYGYTF. CDR3 coding DNA: TGTGCCAGCAGCTTCGGGACGGAATATGGCTACACCTTC.

This clonotype was detected many times. This rearrangement joins TRBV5-8 to TRBJ1-5, with 9 bases identical to TRBD1. CDR1 is SGHTS, CDR2 YDEGEE, per germline. The V segment lost 3 bases and the J segment 5 bases; nucleotides outside the gene matches: 3. The CDR3 runs to 14 residues. CDR3 in amino acids: CASSSWTGDQPQHF. The CDR3 nucleotides read TGTGCCAGCAGCTCCTGGACAGGGGATCAGCCCCAGCATTTT.

Turning to this clonotype: With a much larger clone just one base away, this may be a read error. This chain uses TRBV6-5 with TRBJ1-1; D is undetermined. The CDR3 length is 13 residues. Germline CDR1 is MNHEY and CDR2 is SVGAGI. In nucleotides, the CDR3 is TGTGCCAGCAGTTACGTGGACCTCACTGAAACTTTCTTT. Translating it yields CASSYVDLTETFF.

The chain links TRBV13 to TRBJ2-1, with D perhaps matching TRBD1 or TRBD2 (5 bases each). This CDR3 has 13 residues. The germline V and J ends were trimmed by 5 bases and 15 bases, with 20 bases remaining between them. The germline V gene has CDR1 PRHDT and CDR2 FYEKMQ (reference sequence). The CDR3 spells CASSDAVQGERFF. DNA of the CDR3: TGTGCCAGCAGCGACGCTGTTCAGGGAGAAAGGTTCTTC.

The table lists this clonotype with many counts. The gene calls are TRBV12-3 or TRBV12-4 and TRBJ2-1; 11 positions agree with TRBD1. This CDR3 has 15 residues. Trimming cost V 5 bases and J 8 bases; bases outside gene matches: 8. As DNA, the CDR3 is TGTGCCAGCAGTACCTGGACAGGGGGCATGGATGAGCAGTTCTTC. Translated, it gives CASSTWTGGMDEQFF.

The chain uses TRBV9 and TRBJ2-1; the D is unclear. CDR3 length: 15 amino acids. Germline V CDR1 and CDR2: SGDLS, YYNGEE. V was trimmed by 2 bases and J by 4 bases, leaving 13 bases between them. Written as DNA, the CDR3 is TGTGCCAGCAGCGTTGGCCGGACCGGGTACAATGAGCAGTTCTTC. This sequence encodes CASSVGRTGYNEQFF.

Comments on this clonotype: Mismatch with germline at one junction end may stem from a read error. The chain employs TRBV6-2 or TRBV6-3 and TRBJ2-5; D is perhaps TRBD2 (5 bases). This CDR3 has 13 amino acids. Germline loops: CDR1 MNHEY, CDR2 SVGEGT. The CDR3 reads CASRTTTREARNF. In DNA form, the CDR3 reads TGTGCCAGCAGGACTACCACTAGAGAAGCGAGAAACTTC.

V is TRBV28 and J is TRBJ2-1; no clear D. V was pared by 5 bases and J by 11 bases, with 10 bases between. This CDR3 contains 11 residues. Germline V gene data show CDR1 as MDHEN and CDR2 as SYDVKM. The CDR3 nucleotides read TGTGCCAGCAGTCAAATGGCCCAGCAGTTCTTC. Translated, it gives CASSQMAQQFF.